Listed below are T cell receptor beta chains from one sample, sequenced in a study of blood T cell repertoires in COVID-19. The data were produced by immunoSEQ multiplex PCR, yet TCRdb's version contains in-frame clones alone and is incomplete. The profile shows about 170,000 clones, over 65% of them singletons. Sequencing input: PBMCs or T cells enriched from blood (not recorded which). Receptor source: a woman aged 50 to 65 who had recovered from COVID-19. CDR3s include the opening cysteine and the closing phenylalanine or tryptophan. A D gene is named only where the DNA matches it firmly. Size tells how often a clone was seen (once, few, many) or the class of an expanded clone, and some rows leave it out.

v_call: TRBV24-1
clone_size: -
j_call: TRBJ2-3
d_call: -
cdr3_aa: CATSDFGQGIDTQYF
cdr3_nt: TGTGCCACCAGTGATTTCGGGCAGGGGATAGATACGCAGTATTTT

v_call: TRBV12-3/TRBV12-4
clone_size: -
j_call: TRBJ1-2
d_call: -
cdr3_aa: CASRLDGLGGYTF
cdr3_nt: TGTGCCAGCAGACTGGACGGACTGGGGGGCTACACCTTC

v_call: TRBV3-1/TRBV3-2
clone_size: -
j_call: TRBJ1-6
d_call: -
cdr3_aa: CASSQVSRGPLHF
cdr3_nt: TGTGCCAGCAGCCAAGTTTCGCGGGGACCCCTCCACTTT

v_call: TRBV9
clone_size: few
j_call: TRBJ2-2
d_call: TRBD1
cdr3_aa: CASRKDRGQTGELFF
cdr3_nt: TGTGCCAGCAGAAAAGACAGGGGGCAGACCGGGGAGCTGTTTTTT

v_call: TRBV4-1
clone_size: -
j_call: TRBJ2-3
d_call: TRBD2
cdr3_aa: CASSQLAGANTQYF
cdr3_nt: TGCGCCAGCAGCCAGTTAGCGGGAGCGAATACGCAGTATTTT

v_call: TRBV25-1
clone_size: -
j_call: TRBJ1-2
d_call: TRBD1
cdr3_aa: CASSLQGVGGYTF
cdr3_nt: TGTGCCAGCAGTTTACAGGGGGTGGGTGGCTACACCTTC

v_call: TRBV19
clone_size: -
j_call: TRBJ1-5
d_call: TRBD1
cdr3_aa: CASSINRGDQPQHF
cdr3_nt: TGTGCCAGTAGTATAAACAGGGGGGATCAGCCCCAGCATTTT

v_call: TRBV29-1
clone_size: -
j_call: TRBJ1-2
d_call: -
cdr3_aa: CSVVAGTYYGYTF
cdr3_nt: TGCAGCGTTGTGGCGGGAACATACTATGGCTACACCTTC

v_call: TRBV6-6
clone_size: -
j_call: TRBJ2-2
d_call: TRBD1
cdr3_aa: CASSFDRGAGELFF
cdr3_nt: TGTGCCAGCAGCTTCGACAGGGGAGCCGGGGAGCTGTTTTTT

v_call: TRBV19
clone_size: -
j_call: TRBJ1-5
d_call: -
cdr3_aa: CASTYRGLQPQHF
cdr3_nt: TGTGCCAGTACCTACCGAGGGCTGCAGCCCCAGCATTTT

v_call: TRBV30
clone_size: -
j_call: TRBJ2-5
d_call: -
cdr3_aa: CAWSEGLAGETQYF
cdr3_nt: TGTGCCTGGAGTGAGGGCCTAGCCGGGGAGACCCAGTACTTC

v_call: TRBV20-1
clone_size: -
j_call: TRBJ1-1
d_call: -
cdr3_aa: CSASGVGAFF
cdr3_nt: TGCAGTGCCTCAGGGGTGGGTGCTTTCTTT

v_call: TRBV20-1
clone_size: once
j_call: TRBJ1-5
d_call: -
cdr3_aa: CSAGGAEAQHF
cdr3_nt: TGCAGTGCTGGGGGGGCAGAAGCCCAGCATTTT

v_call: TRBV29-1
clone_size: few
j_call: TRBJ1-3
d_call: -
cdr3_aa: CSALEQGSGNTIYF
cdr3_nt: TGCAGCGCCCTAGAGCAGGGCTCTGGAAACACCATATATTTT

v_call: TRBV9
clone_size: -
j_call: TRBJ2-1
d_call: TRBD2
cdr3_aa: CASSVAGTSGYNEQFF
cdr3_nt: TGTGCCAGCAGCGTGGCCGGGACTAGCGGGTACAATGAGCAGTTCTTC

v_call: TRBV5-6
clone_size: -
j_call: TRBJ1-2
d_call: TRBD1
cdr3_aa: CASCRTGDLYGYTF
cdr3_nt: TGTGCCAGCTGCCGGACAGGAGACCTCTATGGCTACACCTTC

v_call: TRBV14
clone_size: -
j_call: TRBJ1-2
d_call: -
cdr3_aa: CASSQLIGPRSGGYTF
cdr3_nt: TGTGCCAGCAGCCAACTAATAGGACCGCGATCGGGGGGCTACACCTTC

v_call: TRBV3-1/TRBV3-2
clone_size: -
j_call: TRBJ1-6
d_call: -
cdr3_aa: CASSPAGRRYSPLHF
cdr3_nt: TGTGCCAGCAGCCCCGCAGGGAGGCGTTATTCACCCCTCCACTTT

v_call: TRBV7-2
clone_size: few
j_call: TRBJ1-3
d_call: -
cdr3_aa: CASSLGPEGTIYF
cdr3_nt: TGTGCCAGCAGCTTAGGCCCGGAGGGCACCATATATTTT

v_call: TRBV7-2
clone_size: once
j_call: TRBJ2-3
d_call: TRBD2
cdr3_aa: CASSLSGINTDTQYF
cdr3_nt: TGTGCCAGCAGCTTGAGCGGGATTAACACAGATACGCAGTATTTT

v_call: TRBV5-4
clone_size: -
j_call: TRBJ1-1
d_call: -
cdr3_aa: CASSTANTEAFF
cdr3_nt: TGTGCCAGCAGCACAGCGAACACTGAAGCTTTCTTT

v_call: TRBV6-5
clone_size: -
j_call: TRBJ2-1
d_call: TRBD2
cdr3_aa: CASSWTSGRNEQFF
cdr3_nt: TGTGCCAGCAGTTGGACTAGCGGGAGGAATGAGCAGTTCTTC

v_call: TRBV27
clone_size: -
j_call: TRBJ2-2
d_call: TRBD1
cdr3_aa: CASSAKTGVSGELFF
cdr3_nt: TGTGCCAGCAGTGCAAAGACAGGGGTCAGCGGGGAGCTGTTTTTT

v_call: TRBV5-1
clone_size: -
j_call: TRBJ1-4
d_call: -
cdr3_aa: CASSSRQRSNEKLFF
cdr3_nt: TGCGCCAGCAGCTCCCGACAGCGATCGAATGAAAAACTGTTTTTT

v_call: TRBV10-3
clone_size: once
j_call: TRBJ1-3
d_call: -
cdr3_aa: CAISDGSSGNTIYF
cdr3_nt: TGTGCCATCAGTGACGGGTCCTCTGGAAACACCATATATTTT

v_call: TRBV19
clone_size: -
j_call: TRBJ1-6
d_call: -
cdr3_aa: CASKSEQGNSPLHF
cdr3_nt: TGTGCCAGTAAATCTGAACAGGGCAATTCACCCCTCCACTTT

v_call: TRBV11-1
clone_size: -
j_call: TRBJ2-6
d_call: -
cdr3_aa: CASSAHQNSGANVLTF
cdr3_nt: TGTGCCAGCAGCGCACACCAAAACTCTGGGGCCAACGTCCTGACTTTC

v_call: TRBV9
clone_size: -
j_call: TRBJ2-1
d_call: TRBD2
cdr3_aa: CASSPGLAVTYNEQFF
cdr3_nt: TGTGCCAGCAGCCCAGGACTAGCGGTGACCTACAATGAGCAGTTCTTC

v_call: TRBV7-2
clone_size: -
j_call: TRBJ1-1
d_call: TRBD1
cdr3_aa: CASSLGQGAMNTEAFF
cdr3_nt: TGTGCCAGCAGCTTGGGACAGGGGGCCATGAACACTGAAGCTTTCTTT

v_call: TRBV7-9
clone_size: once
j_call: TRBJ2-1
d_call: -
cdr3_aa: CASSFSRGEQFF
cdr3_nt: TGTGCCAGCAGCTTTTCTAGGGGCGAGCAGTTCTTC

v_call: TRBV7-2
clone_size: -
j_call: TRBJ1-6
d_call: -
cdr3_aa: CASSLVSQGSSGSPLHF
cdr3_nt: TGTGCCAGCAGCTTAGTGTCCCAGGGATCTTCCGGTTCACCCCTCCACTTT

v_call: TRBV5-6
clone_size: -
j_call: TRBJ2-1
d_call: TRBD2
cdr3_aa: CASTPADLAGAYNEQFF
cdr3_nt: TGTGCCAGCACCCCAGCCGATCTAGCGGGAGCGTACAATGAGCAGTTCTTC

v_call: TRBV19
clone_size: -
j_call: TRBJ1-1
d_call: TRBD1
cdr3_aa: CASRWGQGTTEAFF
cdr3_nt: TGTGCCAGCCGGTGGGGACAGGGGACTACTGAAGCTTTCTTT

v_call: TRBV14
clone_size: -
j_call: TRBJ2-3
d_call: TRBD1
cdr3_aa: CASSQASGQTTQYF
cdr3_nt: TGTGCCAGCAGCCAAGCCTCGGGACAGACTACGCAGTATTTT

v_call: TRBV9
clone_size: -
j_call: TRBJ1-1
d_call: -
cdr3_aa: CASTPGVNTEAFF
cdr3_nt: TGTGCCAGCACTCCGGGGGTGAACACTGAAGCTTTCTTT

v_call: TRBV7-7
clone_size: -
j_call: TRBJ2-1
d_call: -
cdr3_aa: CASSLEGRDSPYNEQFF
cdr3_nt: TGTGCTAGCAGCCTGGAGGGGAGAGATTCCCCCTACAATGAGCAGTTCTTC

v_call: TRBV3-1/TRBV3-2
clone_size: -
j_call: TRBJ2-5
d_call: -
cdr3_aa: CASSRSHLKETQYF
cdr3_nt: TGTGCCAGCAGCCGGTCACACCTTAAAGAGACCCAGTACTTC

v_call: TRBV12-3/TRBV12-4
clone_size: once
j_call: TRBJ1-2
d_call: -
cdr3_aa: CASTADSGYGYTF
cdr3_nt: TGTGCCAGCACCGCAGACAGTGGGTATGGCTACACCTTC

v_call: TRBV10-3
clone_size: -
j_call: TRBJ2-3
d_call: TRBD2
cdr3_aa: CAISLRTSGVEDTQYF
cdr3_nt: TGTGCCATCAGTCTCAGGACTAGCGGGGTTGAAGATACGCAGTATTTT

v_call: TRBV6-5
clone_size: -
j_call: TRBJ1-5
d_call: -
cdr3_aa: CASSSLRGWNQPQHF
cdr3_nt: TGTGCCAGCAGTTCCCTCCGGGGATGGAATCAGCCCCAGCATTTT

v_call: TRBV19
clone_size: -
j_call: TRBJ2-1
d_call: TRBD1
cdr3_aa: CASSPNPGQGSDEQFF
cdr3_nt: TGTGCCAGTAGCCCGAATCCGGGACAGGGTAGTGATGAGCAGTTCTTC

v_call: TRBV7-2
clone_size: -
j_call: TRBJ2-1
d_call: TRBD2
cdr3_aa: CASSILGSGGGNEQFF
cdr3_nt: TGTGCCAGCAGCATCCTTGGTAGCGGGGGGGGAAATGAGCAGTTCTTC

v_call: TRBV27
clone_size: -
j_call: TRBJ2-1
d_call: -
cdr3_aa: CASIGAGGQFF
cdr3_nt: TGTGCCAGCATAGGCGCAGGAGGGCAGTTCTTC

v_call: TRBV4-1
clone_size: -
j_call: TRBJ1-2
d_call: TRBD1
cdr3_aa: CASSPGQAGTRGYTF
cdr3_nt: TGCGCCAGCAGCCCCGGACAGGCAGGGACAAGGGGCTACACCTTC

v_call: TRBV5-1
clone_size: -
j_call: TRBJ2-1
d_call: -
cdr3_aa: CASSTERSSYNEQFF
cdr3_nt: TGCGCCAGCAGCACCGAGCGGTCCTCCTACAATGAGCAGTTCTTC

v_call: TRBV6-6
clone_size: -
j_call: TRBJ2-5
d_call: -
cdr3_aa: CASIRRTEREETQYF
cdr3_nt: TGTGCCAGCATCCGCCGGACAGAAAGGGAGGAGACCCAGTACTTC

v_call: TRBV3-1/TRBV3-2
clone_size: -
j_call: TRBJ1-4
d_call: TRBD1
cdr3_aa: CASSRDSKAEKLFF
cdr3_nt: TGTGCCAGCAGCCGGGACAGCAAAGCCGAAAAACTGTTTTTT

v_call: TRBV7-2
clone_size: -
j_call: TRBJ2-5
d_call: TRBD2
cdr3_aa: CASRSTSGRAVETQYF
cdr3_nt: TGTGCCAGCAGATCTACTAGCGGGAGGGCCGTGGAGACCCAGTACTTC

v_call: TRBV6-5
clone_size: many
j_call: TRBJ1-2
d_call: -
cdr3_aa: CASSYSAGKRLNGYTF
cdr3_nt: TGTGCCAGCAGTTACTCGGCAGGGAAGAGGCTTAACGGCTACACCTTC

v_call: TRBV10-3
clone_size: -
j_call: TRBJ2-5
d_call: -
cdr3_aa: CATNSDSGETQYF
cdr3_nt: TGTGCCACCAACTCGGACAGCGGAGAGACCCAGTACTTC